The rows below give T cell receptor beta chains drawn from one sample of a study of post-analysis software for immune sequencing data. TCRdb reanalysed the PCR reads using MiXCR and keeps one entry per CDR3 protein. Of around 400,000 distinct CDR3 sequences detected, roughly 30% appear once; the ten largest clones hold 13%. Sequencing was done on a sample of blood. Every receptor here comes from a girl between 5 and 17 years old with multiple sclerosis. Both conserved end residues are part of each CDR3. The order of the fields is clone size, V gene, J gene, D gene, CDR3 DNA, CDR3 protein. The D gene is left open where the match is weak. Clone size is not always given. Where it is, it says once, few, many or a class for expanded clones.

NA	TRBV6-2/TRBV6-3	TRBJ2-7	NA	TGTGCCAGCAGATCGACAGGTGGGACCTACGAGCAGTACTTC	CASRSTGGTYEQYF
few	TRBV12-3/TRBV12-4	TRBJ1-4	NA	TGTGCCAGCAGTTCGAGCAGACCAAATGAAAAACTGTTTTTT	CASSSSRPNEKLFF
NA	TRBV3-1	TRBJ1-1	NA	TGTGCCAGCAGCCAAGGAAGACAGATGAACACTGAAGCTTTCTTT	CASSQGRQMNTEAFF
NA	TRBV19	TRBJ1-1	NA	TGTGCCAGTAGTCAGGGCGAATACGGATTGATTGAAGCTTTCTTT	CASSQGEYGLIEAFF
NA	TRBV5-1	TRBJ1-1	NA	TGCGCCAACAGCTTGGGTGGGACGGAGAACACTGAAGCTTTCTTT	CANSLGGTENTEAFF
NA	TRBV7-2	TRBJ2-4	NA	TGTGCCAGCAGCTTAGCGCCCGACCCGAGGACAGAAAACATTCAGTACTTC	CASSLAPDPRTENIQYF
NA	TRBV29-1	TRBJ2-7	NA	TGCAGCGCTTTGGGGGGCTACGAGCAGTACTTC	CSALGGYEQYF
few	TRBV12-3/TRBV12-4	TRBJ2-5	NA	TGTGCCAGCAGTTTAGTCTGGTCCGCCAAAGAGACCCAGTACTTC	CASSLVWSAKETQYF
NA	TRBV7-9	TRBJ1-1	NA	TGTGCCAGCAGCCCGACAGCAACTGAAGCTTTCTTT	CASSPTATEAFF
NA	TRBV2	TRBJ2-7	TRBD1	TGTGCCAGCGTTCAGGGGGCCTACGAGCAGTACTTC	CASVQGAYEQYF
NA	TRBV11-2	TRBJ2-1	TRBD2	TGTGCCAGCAGCTTAGCTAGCGGGGGGGCCATCCATGAGCAGTTCTTC	CASSLASGGAIHEQFF
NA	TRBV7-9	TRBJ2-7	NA	TGTGTCAGCAGCTTAGCGTCCACTGACAGATCCTACGAGCAGTACTTC	CVSSLASTDRSYEQYF
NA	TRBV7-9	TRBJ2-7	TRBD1	TGTGCCAGCAGTAGACAGGGGAGTACCTACGAGCAGTACTTC	CASSRQGSTYEQYF
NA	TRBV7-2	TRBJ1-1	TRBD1	TGTGCCAGCAGCTTAGGGACAGGGAGGCAGAACACTGAAGCTTTCTTT	CASSLGTGRQNTEAFF
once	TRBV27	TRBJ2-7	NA	TGTGCCAGCAGTACTAAGGGCCTGGGGACCTTTCACGAGCAGTACTTC	CASSTKGLGTFHEQYF
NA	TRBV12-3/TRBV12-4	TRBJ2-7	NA	TGTGCCAGCAGAAACCCAAAGCGGGCAGAATCGCACAATGAGCAGTACTTC	CASRNPKRAESHNEQYF
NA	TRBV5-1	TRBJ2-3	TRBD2	TGCGCCAGCAGCTTGGGGGTAGCGGGTGGAGCAGATACGCAGTATTTT	CASSLGVAGGADTQYF
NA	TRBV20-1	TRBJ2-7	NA	TGCAGTGCTAGAGATCTATCGGGGGACTCCTACGAGCAGTACTTC	CSARDLSGDSYEQYF
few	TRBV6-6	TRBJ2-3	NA	TGTGCCAGCAGTTCCCTTATAGCAGCTGATACGCAGTATTTT	CASSSLIAADTQYF
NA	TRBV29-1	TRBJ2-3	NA	TGCAGCGTTCCTTGGGGGGGCACAGATACGCAGTATTTT	CSVPWGGTDTQYF
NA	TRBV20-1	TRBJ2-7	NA	TGCAGTGCGGTTCCGGGGAGCTCCTACGAGCAGTACTTC	CSAVPGSSYEQYF
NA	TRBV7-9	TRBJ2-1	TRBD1	TGTGCCAGCAGCCCACCGGACAGGCCTTACAATGAGCAGTTCTTC	CASSPPDRPYNEQFF
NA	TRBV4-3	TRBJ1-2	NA	TGCGCCAGCAGCCATGTGGACAGCCTCTATGGCTACACCTTC	CASSHVDSLYGYTF
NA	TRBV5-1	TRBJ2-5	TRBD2	TGCGCCAGCAGCCCTACTAGCGGGGCAATATTGGAGACCCAGTACTTC	CASSPTSGAILETQYF
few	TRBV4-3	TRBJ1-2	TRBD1	TGCGCCAGCAGCCAAGATCTTTCCGGGACAGCCTATGGCTACACCTTC	CASSQDLSGTAYGYTF
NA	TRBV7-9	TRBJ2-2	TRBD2	TGTGCCAGCAGCTTACTAGCGGGGGACCCCACCGGGGAGCTGTTTTTT	CASSLLAGDPTGELFF
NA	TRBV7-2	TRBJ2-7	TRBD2	TGTGCCAGCAGCTATCTAGCGGGAAGCTCCTACGAGCAGTACTTC	CASSYLAGSSYEQYF
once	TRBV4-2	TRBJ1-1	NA	TGTGCCAGCAGCCAACCTCAGCTGAACACTGAAGCTTTCTTT	CASSQPQLNTEAFF
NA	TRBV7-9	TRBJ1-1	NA	TGTGCCAGCAGCTTAAACAGGGATTCTGAAGCTTTCTTT	CASSLNRDSEAFF
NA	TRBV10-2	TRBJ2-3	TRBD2	TGCGCCAGCAGTGTACCCTTGGAGACTAGCGGGGACACAGATACGCAGTATTTT	CASSVPLETSGDTDTQYF
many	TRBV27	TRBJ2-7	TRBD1	TGTGCCAGCAGTCTGGGACAGGCGAGAGTGTACGAGCAGTACTTC	CASSLGQARVYEQYF
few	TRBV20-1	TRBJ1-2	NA	TGCAGTGCTGTCCTAAGGGGTGGGCACTATGGCTACACCTTC	CSAVLRGGHYGYTF
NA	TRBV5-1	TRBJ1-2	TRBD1	TGCGCCAGCAGCTCCATCAGGGGGCGCCGGGAGGACTACACCTTC	CASSSIRGRREDYTF
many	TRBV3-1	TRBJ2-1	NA	TGTGCCAGCAGCCAAGAAAGGGGCTCCTACAATGAGCAGTTCTTC	CASSQERGSYNEQFF
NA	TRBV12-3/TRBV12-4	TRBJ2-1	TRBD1	TGTGCCAGCAGTCCCCGGACAGGGACGTCCTACAATGAGCAGTTCTTC	CASSPRTGTSYNEQFF
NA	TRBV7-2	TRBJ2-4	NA	TGTGCCAGCAGCGAAGCCCGACGGGGGATAACCAAAAACATTCAGTACTTC	CASSEARRGITKNIQYF
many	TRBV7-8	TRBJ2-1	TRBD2	TGTGCCAGCAGCTTACTAGCGGGGGGGCCTAATGAGCAGTTCTTC	CASSLLAGGPNEQFF
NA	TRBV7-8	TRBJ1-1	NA	TGTGCCAGCAGCTCGCGGACAGTTTCTGGAGTTTTCTTT	CASSSRTVSGVFF
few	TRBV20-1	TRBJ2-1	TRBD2	TGCAGTGCTAGAGATCTGGGACTAGCGGGGGGGATCCCCTACAATGAGCAGTTCTTC	CSARDLGLAGGIPYNEQFF
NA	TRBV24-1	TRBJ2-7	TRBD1	TGTGCCACCAGTGATGTATCCGGGACAGGGACCTACGAGCAGTACTTC	CATSDVSGTGTYEQYF
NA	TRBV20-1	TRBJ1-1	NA	TGCAGTGCTAGGGAGAAAGACACCAACCAAGCTTTCTTT	CSAREKDTNQAFF
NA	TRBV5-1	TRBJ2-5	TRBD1	TGCGCCAGCAGCTTGGGAACAGGGACAGAAGAGACCCAGTACTTC	CASSLGTGTEETQYF
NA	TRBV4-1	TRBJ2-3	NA	TGCGCCAGCAGCCAAGGGGGACTCCGCACAGATACGCAGTATTTT	CASSQGGLRTDTQYF
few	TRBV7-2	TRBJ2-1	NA	TGTGCCAGCAGCTTATTCATGGGGGCCATTGAGCAGTTCTTC	CASSLFMGAIEQFF
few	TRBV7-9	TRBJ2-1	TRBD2	TGTGCCAGCAGCCACGCGGGGGGCTCCTACAATGAGCAGTTCTTC	CASSHAGGSYNEQFF
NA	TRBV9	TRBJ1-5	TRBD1	TGTGCCAGCAGCGTAGGGACAGGGGGAAATCAGCCCCAGCATTTT	CASSVGTGGNQPQHF
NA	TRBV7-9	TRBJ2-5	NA	TGTGCCAGCAGCTTTGACTGGCAGACCCAGTACTTC	CASSFDWQTQYF
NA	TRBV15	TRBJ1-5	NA	TGTGCCACCAGCAGGGGCACAGGACAGTTTAATCAGCCCCAGCATTTT	CATSRGTGQFNQPQHF
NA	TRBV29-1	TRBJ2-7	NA	TGCAGCGCCGTTAATACCGGCTACGAGCAGTACTTC	CSAVNTGYEQYF
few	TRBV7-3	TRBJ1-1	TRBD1	TGTGCCAGCAGCCTAGCCGGACAGGGGGACACTGAAGCTTTCTTT	CASSLAGQGDTEAFF
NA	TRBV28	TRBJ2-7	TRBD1	TGTGCCAGCAGTTACACCCTGACAGGGAGATCCTACGAGCAGTACTTC	CASSYTLTGRSYEQYF